These 21 T cell receptor beta chains came from one sample sequenced in a study of T-cell reconstitution after alpha-beta-depleted transplantation in children (dated by TCRdb to 2016 to 2018). The method was PCR. The sequencer listed for this sample is Illumina HiSeq 2500. TCR library preparation used molecular barcoding, with unique molecular identifiers applied to normalize quantification of the TCRbeta repertoire. TCRdb reprocessing: public reads trimmed at Q25 with fastp, clones called with MiXCR, in-frame beta chains kept. Each entry is one CDR3 protein sequence, shown with its most common DNA and genes. A total of around 100,000 distinct CDR3 sequences appear in this sample, about 5.6% of them only once. The ten top clones hold roughly 5.5% of the sample. The time point label of this sample denotes: day 60 (about 2 months) after transplantation. Explained via the paper, the treatment or condition label denotes: allogeneic hematopoietic cell transplantation with graft depleted of TCRalphabeta T cells and CD19 B cells.

The sample here was PBMCs, mostly from graft donor cells, taken 60 days after TCRalphabeta/CD19-depleted stem cell transplant. These receptors came from a female patient between 2 and 15 years old who had a stem cell transplant for Fanconi anemia, so the T cells may come from the graft donor.

This clonotype was recorded many times. The chain recombines TRBV6-2 or TRBV6-3 with TRBJ2-7, with TRBD2 matching 13 bases. The germline gives CDR1 MNHEY, CDR2 SVGEGT. CDR3 length: 19 residues. Trimming at V came to 2 bases and at J to 3 bases, leaving 13 bases not matched to a gene. This chain's CDR3 is CASSYLLDRLAGGFYEQYF. As DNA, the CDR3 is TGTGCCAGCAGTTACCTTCTGGACCGACTAGCGGGAGGCTTCTACGAGCAGTACTTC.

V usage is TRBV7-3 and J usage is TRBJ2-1, with 13 positions matching TRBD2. Germline CDR1 is SGHTA and CDR2 is FQGTGA. V was clipped by 1 base and J by 8 bases; unmatched bases: 5. The CDR3 loop spans 16 amino acids. CDR3 residues: CASSLMGTSGKDEQFF. Written as DNA, the CDR3 is TGTGCCAGCAGCTTAATGGGGACTAGCGGGAAGGATGAGCAGTTCTTC.

This clonotype was seen a few times. The CDR3 region has the DNA TGTGCCAGCAGCCTCCTCACTCGGACTGAAGCTTTCTTT. Its protein is CASSLLTRTEAFF. This chain connects TRBV12-3 or TRBV12-4 to TRBJ1-1, with no clear D. Trimming removed 6 bases from V and 5 bases from J, with 13 bases in between. The CDR3 length is 13 residues.

This clonotype was seen more than once but under ten times. The V gene is TRBV20-1, the J gene TRBJ2-1; possibly TRBD1 or TRBD2 for D (5 bases each). There are 14 residues in the CDR3. V lost 0 bases to trimming and J lost 10 bases, with 16 bases between them. The germline gives CDR1 DFQATT, CDR2 SNEGSKA (reference sequence). This CDR3 is CSARDHPTGAEQFF. In DNA, the CDR3 is TGCAGTGCTAGAGATCACCCCACCGGGGCAGAGCAGTTCTTC.

This clonotype was found many times. The J gene is TRBJ2-4, the V gene TRBV6-5, with D perhaps TRBD2 (6 bases). V shed 2 bases and J shed 3 bases, with 8 bases lying between them. This CDR3 region has 14 residues. Germline V gene sequence: CDR1 MNHEY, CDR2 SVGAGI. CDR3 in amino acids: CASSYTGGKNIQYF. CDR3 sequence (DNA): TGTGCCAGCAGTTACACCGGGGGCAAAAACATTCAGTACTTC.

This clonotype was counted a few times. Here the CDR3 DNA reads TGTGCCAGCAGCTTAGTTTGGGGGACGGAGATGCGCGAGCAGTACTTC. Translating gives CASSLVWGTEMREQYF. The J gene is TRBJ2-7, the V gene TRBV7-9; TRBD1 or TRBD2 may be the D gene (5 bases each). The CDR3 covers 16 residues. V gave up 1 base and J gave up 6 bases, with 19 bases separating them. From germline, CDR1 is SEHNR and CDR2 FQNEAQ (reference sequence).

The chain is built from TRBV20-1 and TRBJ2-3, with 9 bases lining up with TRBD2. CDR1 and CDR2 (germline): DFQATT, SNEGSKA (reference sequence). Trimming cost V 5 bases and J 5 bases; bases outside gene matches: 5. CDR3 length equals 13 residues. The CDR3 bases are TGCAGTGCTCCGCAGCGGGGGGTAGATACGCAGTATTTT. It translates to CSAPQRGVDTQYF.

This clonotype has at least ten counts. J is TRBJ2-3 and V is TRBV11-2, with 8 bases aligning to TRBD2. V trimming: 2 bases; J trimming: 5 bases; junction bases outside the gene matches: 12. The V gene's germline CDR1 is SGHAT and CDR2 FQNNGV. The length of the CDR3 is 17 residues. CDR3 bases: TGTGCCAGCAGCTTATTTCTTTATAGCGGGGAGCGAGATACGCAGTATTTT. Amino acid sequence: CASSLFLYSGERDTQYF.

Ten or more counts support this clonotype. The chain joins TRBV12-3 or TRBV12-4 to TRBJ1-1; D might be TRBD1 (5 bases). V lost 3 bases, J lost 10 bases, and 18 bases lay in between. The CDR3 runs to 14 residues. The DNA of the CDR3 is TGTGCCAGCAGTTTTCAGGTCTCCGCTGGGGGAGCTTTCTTT. As protein: CASSFQVSAGGAFF.

The chain employs TRBV11-2 and TRBJ2-5; 7 bases fit TRBD2. The germline V gene has CDR1 SGHAT and CDR2 FQNNGV. The CDR3 loop spans 15 amino acids. V shed 5 bases and J 2 bases; nucleotides not matched to a gene: 8. CDR3 bases: TGTGCCAGCAGCCAAGGGACTACCAGACAAGAGACCCAGTACTTC. Translated: CASSQGTTRQETQYF.

The rearrangement joins TRBV4-1 to TRBJ1-1, with 9 bases identical to TRBD1. With 2 bases clipped from V and 0 bases from J, the junction kept 7 bases outside the gene matches. The CDR3 is 17 amino acids. From germline, CDR1 is MGHRA and CDR2 YSYEKL. The CDR3 spells CASSQTGGPFMNTEAFF. CDR3 DNA sequence: TGCGCCAGCAGCCAAACAGGGGGCCCCTTCATGAACACTGAAGCTTTCTTT.

This clonotype was recorded at least ten times. The V gene is TRBV5-1, the J gene TRBJ1-1; no clear D gene. The CDR3 contains 15 residues. V lost 2 bases, J lost 6 bases, and 17 bases lay in between. Germline V gene data show CDR1 as SGHRS and CDR2 as YFSETQ. The CDR3 here is CASSFRVTRSAEAFF. DNA for the CDR3: TGCGCCAGCAGCTTCAGAGTTACCCGTTCGGCTGAAGCTTTCTTT.

This clonotype was recorded at least ten times. The V gene is TRBV15, the J gene TRBJ2-1; 7 nucleotides match TRBD2. Germline CDR1 reads LNHNV; CDR2 reads YYDKDF (reference sequence). The CDR3 totals 15 residues. The trim removed 1 base at V and 7 bases at J, leaving 7 bases unmatched. CDR3 coding DNA: TGTGCCACCAGCAGAGCGGCGGGAGTCAGGAATGAGCAGTTCTTC. Its translation: CATSRAAGVRNEQFF.

This clonotype was seen a handful of times. The rearrangement uses TRBV5-6 and TRBJ2-2, with unresolved D. The CDR3 sequence is 14 residues long. The germline CDR1 and CDR2 sequences are SGHDT and YYEEEE. V shed 1 base and J shed 0 bases, with 4 bases lying between them. CDR3 sequence: CASSLIANTGELFF. CDR3 bases: TGTGCCAGCAGCTTGATCGCGAACACCGGGGAGCTGTTTTTT.

This clonotype was counted ten times or more. CDR3 nucleotides: TGTGCCATCAGTGGGGGACTAGCGACCTCCTACAATGAGCAGTTCTTC. This translates into CAISGGLATSYNEQFF. This sequence joins TRBV10-3 and TRBJ2-1; 10 nucleotides agree with TRBD2. CDR1 and CDR2 from the germline V gene are ENHRY and SYGVKD. With V trimmed by 4 bases and J by 0 bases, 3 bases remained unmatched. This CDR3 has 16 amino acids.

At least ten counts were recorded for this clonotype. The gene calls are TRBV30 and TRBJ1-1; possibly TRBD1 for D (5 bases). Trimming left V 0 bases short and J 1 base short, with 18 bases between. CDR1 GTSNPN and CDR2 SVGIG come from the germline V gene (reference sequence). The CDR3 length is 17 residues. The CDR3 is CAWSVFSAGEPNTEAFF. Written as DNA, the CDR3 is TGTGCCTGGAGTGTTTTTTCTGCGGGGGAACCGAACACTGAAGCTTTCTTT.

This clonotype was picked up many times. The chain couples TRBV21-1 to TRBJ2-7; TRBD2, the D gene given by the table, was not confirmed from the DNA. TRBV21-1 is reported as a pseudogene. The CDR3 consists of 19 residues. The CDR3 loop is CASSKGGPPLSGRVYEQYF. CDR3 bases: TGTGCCAGCAGCAAAGGCGGTCCGCCCCTCAGCGGGAGGGTGTACGAGCAGTACTTC.

Ten or more counts support this clonotype. The chain recombines TRBV7-3 with TRBJ2-1, with 8 bases matching TRBD1. V lost 2 bases, J lost 6 bases, and 6 bases stayed unmatched. CDR3 length: 15 amino acids. Germline V gene lookup returns CDR1 SGHTA and CDR2 FQGTGA. The CDR3 region is CASSLQTGGVNEQFF. DNA for the CDR3: TGTGCCAGCAGCTTACAAACAGGGGGTGTCAATGAGCAGTTCTTC.

The V call is TRBV10-3, the J call TRBJ2-2, with TRBD1 matching over 7 bases. There are 15 residues in the CDR3. The germline gives CDR1 ENHRY, CDR2 SYGVKD. V was pared by 2 bases and J by 3 bases, with 3 bases of the junction left unmatched. The CDR3 region is CAISETDRDTGELFF. The CDR3 DNA follows: TGTGCCATCAGTGAGACCGACAGGGACACCGGGGAGCTGTTTTTT.

The J gene is TRBJ2-3, the V gene TRBV11-2, with 13 bases aligning to TRBD2. CDR1 is SGHAT and CDR2 is FQNNGV in the germline V gene. V dropped 5 bases and J dropped 5; count of bases not matched to a gene: 22. The CDR3 totals 21 residues. The CDR3 here is CASSPRWTSGGDKTGGDTQYF. DNA for the CDR3: TGTGCCAGCAGCCCCCGATGGACTAGCGGGGGAGATAAGACAGGGGGAGATACGCAGTATTTT.

Worth noting for this clonotype: This could be a read error, since a much larger clone is one nucleotide away. The rearrangement uses TRBV9 and TRBJ2-1; 7 positions agree with TRBD1. The CDR3 sequence is 17 residues long. The germline gives CDR1 SGDLS, CDR2 YYNGEE. V was clipped by 0 bases and J by 7 bases; unmatched bases: 13. CDR3 loop: CASSVDLDRSLKNEQFF. CDR3 coding DNA: TGTGCCAGCAGCGTAGACTTGGACAGGTCCCTGAAGAATGAGCAGTTCTTC.